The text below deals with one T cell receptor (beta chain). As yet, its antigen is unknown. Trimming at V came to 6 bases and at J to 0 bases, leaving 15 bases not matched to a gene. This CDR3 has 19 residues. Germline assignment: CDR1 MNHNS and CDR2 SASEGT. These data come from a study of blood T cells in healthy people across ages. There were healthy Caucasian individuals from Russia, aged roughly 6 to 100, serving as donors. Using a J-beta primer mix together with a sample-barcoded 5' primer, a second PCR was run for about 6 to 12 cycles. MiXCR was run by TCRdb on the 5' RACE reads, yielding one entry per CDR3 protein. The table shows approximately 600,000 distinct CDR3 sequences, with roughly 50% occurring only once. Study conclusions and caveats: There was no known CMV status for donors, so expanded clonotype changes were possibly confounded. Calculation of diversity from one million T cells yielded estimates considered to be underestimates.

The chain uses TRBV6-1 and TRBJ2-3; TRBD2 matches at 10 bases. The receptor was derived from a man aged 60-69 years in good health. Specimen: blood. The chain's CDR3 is CASSPVKAGGTFSTDTQYF. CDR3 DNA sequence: TGTGCCAGCAGCCCCGTTAAAGCGGGGGGGACGTTTAGCACAGATACGCAGTATTTT.